This passage covers 19 T cell receptor beta chains from one sample sequenced in a study of Ad26.COV2.S vaccination and SARS-CoV-2 variants. Treatment given: 15 to 20 received Ad26.COV2.S at low or high dose, single or two shots; several received placebo; per-sample allocation not given. Samples came from day 63 after the first vaccine or placebo injection. The assay was immunoSEQ multiplex PCR, and TCRdb's table has in-frame clones only and misses some. Counted here are hundreds of thousands of clones, 89% occurring once; the ten biggest clones make up about 1.5%. Sample: peripheral blood, taken in a trial of Ad26.COV2.S vaccine versus placebo. These receptors came from a person between 18 and 60 years old who received the Ad26.COV2.S COVID-19 vaccine or a placebo.

The rearrangement links TRBV2 to TRBJ2-3, with 9 bases fitting TRBD2. With 8 bases clipped from V and 0 bases from J, the junction kept 6 bases outside the gene matches. This CDR3 is built from 15 residues. The V gene's germline CDR1 is SNHLY and CDR2 FYNNEI. The CDR3 coding sequence is TGTGCCAGCGCGACCGGGACTAGCAGCACAGATACGCAGTATTTT. Its protein product is CASATGTSSTDTQYF.

This clone appeared a single time. The CDR3 DNA sequence: TGTGCCAGCAGCCAAGATAAACGGAGACTCTATGGCTACACCTTC. It codes for CASSQDKRRLYGYTF. The chain uses TRBV3-1 (or the pseudogene TRBV3-2) and TRBJ1-2, with D unresolved. Germline assignment: CDR1 LGHDT and CDR2 YNNKEL (reference sequence). Trimming pared 0 bases from V and 4 bases from J, leaving 12 bases between. CDR3 length: 15 residues.

This clone was detected only once. V and J are TRBV24-1 and TRBJ2-2; 8 bases agree with TRBD1. The V and J ends lost 10 bases and 1 base, in that order; junction bases with no gene match: 7. The germline V gene encodes CDR1 KGHDR and CDR2 SFDVKD. The CDR3 has 15 residues. The CDR3 here is CATRTGTGNTGELFF. The CDR3 DNA sequence: TGTGCCACGCGGACCGGGACAGGGAACACCGGGGAGCTGTTTTTT.

This sequence joins TRBV6-6 and TRBJ2-2; D call uncertain. The CDR3 has 15 residues. Germline V gene sequence: CDR1 MNHNY, CDR2 SVGAGI (reference sequence). Deletions cut 6 bases from V and 1 base from J, with 12 bases between. CDR3 sequence (DNA): TGTGCCAGCAGCTCCAATTCCGGGAACACCGGGGAGCTGTTTTTT. Translating it yields CASSSNSGNTGELFF.

J is TRBJ2-1 and V is TRBV10-3; 9 nucleotides align to TRBD2. CDR3 length: 13 amino acids. Germline V gives CDR1 ENHRY, CDR2 SYGVKD. Losses at the gene ends were 9 bases for V and 6 bases for J; bases not matched to a gene: 6. The DNA of the CDR3 is TGTGCCATGGCGGGAGGGCCTGGCAATGAGCAGTTCTTC. Its translation: CAMAGGPGNEQFF.

The CDR3 DNA reads as TGTGCCAGCAGTTTGGCGGGGGGCACGAACACCGGGGAGCTGTTTTTT. Its translation is CASSLAGGTNTGELFF. The gene calls are TRBV6-2 or TRBV6-3 and TRBJ2-2; 8 bases line up with TRBD2. With 4 bases clipped from V and 0 bases from J, the junction kept 4 bases outside the gene matches. The length of the CDR3 is 16 residues. The germline CDR1 and CDR2 sequences are MNHEY and SVGEGT.

The chain couples TRBV7-2 to TRBJ2-7, with 8 nucleotides matching TRBD1. The CDR3 is made up of 16 amino acids. J gave up 4 bases and V 3 bases, and 11 bases lay outside the gene matches. Per the germline V gene, CDR1 is SGHTA and CDR2 is FQGNSA. Here the CDR3 reads CASSLASAGTGYEQYF. The CDR3 DNA reads TGTGCCAGCAGCTTGGCCTCGGCCGGGACAGGATACGAGCAGTACTTC.

The genes are TRBV11-1 and TRBJ2-3; 8 positions agree with TRBD2. The trim removed 5 bases at V and 6 bases at J, leaving 10 bases unmatched. CDR1 is SGHAT and CDR2 is FQDESV in the germline V gene (reference sequence). There are 15 residues in the CDR3. The CDR3 DNA sequence: TGTGCCAGCAGCCCGGGACTAGACGGCGTCGATACGCAGTATTTT. Its protein is CASSPGLDGVDTQYF.

The chain has TRBV12-3 or TRBV12-4 and TRBJ1-2; a possible D gene is TRBD1 (6 bases). This CDR3 is 13 amino acids long. V lost 6 bases and J lost 3, with 11 bases in between. CDR3 in DNA: TGTGCCAGCAGGCAACAGGGAGACTATGGCTACACCTTC. Translation gives CASRQQGDYGYTF.

In its sample, this clone was seen once. The chain links TRBV5-1 to TRBJ2-1; TRBD2 aligns across 10 bases. J lost 10 bases, V lost 6 bases, and 16 bases had no gene match. The CDR3 extends over 16 amino acids. Germline CDR1 SGHRS, CDR2 YFSETQ. Here the CDR3 reads CASNFSPSGRAEEQFF. The CDR3 coding sequence is TGCGCCAGCAACTTTTCCCCCAGCGGGAGGGCGGAGGAGCAGTTCTTC.

The chain links TRBV6-6 to TRBJ1-1; D not certain. Trimming pared 7 bases from V and 3 bases from J, leaving 15 bases between. Germline V CDR1 and CDR2: MNHNY, SVGAGI (reference sequence). The CDR3 has 14 amino acids. CDR3 coding DNA: TGTGCCAGCAATCCCCCCTTCGCGGACACTGAAGCTTTCTTT. This gives the protein CASNPPFADTEAFF.

The V and J genes are TRBV13 and TRBJ2-5; D may be TRBD2 (6 bases). The CDR3 extends over 15 amino acids. Germline V gives CDR1 PRHDT, CDR2 FYEKMQ (reference sequence). V was trimmed by 4 bases and J by 4 bases, leaving 16 bases between them. As DNA, the CDR3 is TGTGCCAGCAGCTCGGAGGGCAGGTATGGAGAGACCCAGTACTTC. Amino acids: CASSSEGRYGETQYF.

In the case of this clone: Other nucleotide sequences in the sample specify the same CDR3. This sequence joins TRBV7-3 and TRBJ2-7, with D perhaps TRBD2 (6 bases). Trimming took off 0 bases at V and 0 bases at J, with 6 bases between the two ends. Germline V CDR1 and CDR2: SGHTA, FQGTGA. The CDR3 runs 14 residues. DNA of the CDR3: TGTGCCAGCAGCTTAACCGGGGGCTCCTACGAGCAGTACTTC. Residues: CASSLTGGSYEQYF.

The chain couples TRBV7-8 to TRBJ2-4; D uncertain. Germline V gives CDR1 SGHVS, CDR2 FQNEAQ. The CDR3 runs 15 residues. Trimming removed 4 bases from V and 9 bases from J, with 19 bases in between. This chain's CDR3 is CASSSERTGLSIQYF. DNA for the CDR3: TGTGCCAGCAGCTCAGAGCGAACCGGTCTTAGCATTCAGTACTTC. Combining the CDR3 with reference TRBV7-8 and TRBJ2-4 gives the whole variable domain GAGVSQSPRYKVAKRGQDVALRCDPISGHVSLFWYQQALGQGPEFLTYFQNEAQLDKSGLPSDRFFAERPEGSVSTLKIQRTQQEDSAVYLCASSSERTGLSIQYFGAGTRLSVL.

The chain recombines TRBV11-2 with TRBJ2-2, with D perhaps TRBD1 (6 bases). Trimming left V 5 bases short and J 0 bases short, with 16 bases between. Germline CDR1 SGHAT, CDR2 FQNNGV. CDR3 length: 17 residues. The CDR3 DNA sequence: TGTGCCAGCAGCGAATCCGGGACAACCGCGAACACCGGGGAGCTGTTTTTT. Protein: CASSESGTTANTGELFF. The full variable domain, rest sourced from reference TRBV11-2 and TRBJ2-2, is EAGVAQSPRYKIIEKRQSVAFWCNPISGHATLYWYQQILGQGPKLLIQFQNNGVVDDSQLPKDRFSAERLKGVDSTLKIQPAKLEDSAVYLCASSESGTTANTGELFFGEGSRLTVL.

The chain employs TRBV19 and TRBJ2-5; D possibly corresponds to TRBD1 (6 bases). This CDR3 comprises 14 residues. Trimming took 7 bases from V and 1 from J, leaving 13 bases between them. Germline CDR1 reads LNHDA; CDR2 reads SQIVND (reference sequence). Here the CDR3 reads CASKARGVQETQYF. Written as DNA, the CDR3 is TGTGCCAGTAAGGCCAGGGGAGTCCAAGAGACCCAGTACTTC. The variable domain in full, with the rest retrieved from reference TRBV19 and TRBJ2-5, is DGGITQSPKYLFRKEGQNVTLSCEQNLNHDAMYWYRQDPGQGLRLIYYSQIVNDFQKGDIAEGYSVSREKKESFPLTVTSAQKNPTAFYLCASKARGVQETQYFGPGTRLLVL.

This clone showed up just a few times. The chain has TRBV11-1 and TRBJ1-1; D remains unclear. Per the germline V gene, CDR1 is SGHAT and CDR2 is FQDESV (reference sequence). Between the trimmed V and J ends, which lost 0 bases and 4 bases, there was a span of 6 bases. The CDR3 contains 13 residues. The DNA for the CDR3 is TGTGCCAGCAGCTTAGCTAGGAGCACTGAAGCTTTCTTT. Encoded protein: CASSLARSTEAFF.

The CDR3 region has the DNA TGTGCCAGCAGCTACGGACTAGCAGATTACAATGAGCAGTTCTTC. Protein product: CASSYGLADYNEQFF. This chain connects TRBV5-4 to TRBJ2-1; 8 nucleotides match TRBD2. CDR3 length equals 15 residues. Germline loops: CDR1 SGHNT, CDR2 YYREEE (reference sequence). V was pared by 3 bases and J by 4 bases, with 6 bases of the junction left unmatched.

The rearrangement uses TRBV10-3 and TRBJ2-5, with TRBD2 as a possible D gene (6 bases). The length of the CDR3 is 13 residues. Germline V CDR1 and CDR2: ENHRY, SYGVKD. Trimming took off 6 bases at V and 2 bases at J, with 10 bases between the two ends. CDR3 in DNA: TGTGCCATCAGGGTCGGGGGACAAGAGACCCAGTACTTC. It translates to CAIRVGGQETQYF.